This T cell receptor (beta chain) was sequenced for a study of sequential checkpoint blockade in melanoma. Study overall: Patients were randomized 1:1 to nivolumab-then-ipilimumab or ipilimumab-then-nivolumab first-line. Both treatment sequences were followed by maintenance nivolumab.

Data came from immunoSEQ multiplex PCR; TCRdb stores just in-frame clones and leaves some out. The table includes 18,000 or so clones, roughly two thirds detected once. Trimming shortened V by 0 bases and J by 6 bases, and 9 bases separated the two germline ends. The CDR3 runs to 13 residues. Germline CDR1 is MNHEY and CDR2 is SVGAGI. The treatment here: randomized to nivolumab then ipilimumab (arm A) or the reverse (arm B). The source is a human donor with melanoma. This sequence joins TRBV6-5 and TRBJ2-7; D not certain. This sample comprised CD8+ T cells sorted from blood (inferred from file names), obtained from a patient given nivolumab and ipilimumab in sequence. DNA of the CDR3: TGTGCCAGCAGTTACTCTATCAAGAGCGAGCAGTACTTC. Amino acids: CASSYSIKSEQYF.